The 29 T cell receptor beta chains reported below all come from one sample, sequenced in a study of T-cell reconstitution after alpha-beta-depleted transplantation in children. Construction of the TCRbeta library involved unique molecular identifiers. TCRdb reanalysed the PCR reads using MiXCR and keeps one entry per CDR3 protein. The table has approximately 99,000 distinct CDR3 sequences, approximately 6.4% seen once. The input for sequencing was PBMCs, mostly from graft donor cells, taken 360 days after TCRalphabeta/CD19-depleted stem cell transplant. The receptor source for this set is a male patient between 2 and 9 years old who had a stem cell transplant for acute lymphoblastic leukemia, so the T cells may come from the graft donor.

The table lists this clonotype with a few counts. The V call is TRBV6-5, the J call TRBJ2-7, with 16 bases aligning to TRBD2. Germline V gene lookup returns CDR1 MNHEY and CDR2 SVGAGI. The V and J ends lost 0 bases and 2 bases, in that order; junction bases with no gene match: 1. The CDR3 is made up of 17 amino acids. CDR3 sequence (DNA): TGTGCCAGCAGTTACTCGGGACTAGCGGGAGGGCCCTACGAGCAGTACTTC. It specifies CASSYSGLAGGPYEQYF.

Ten or more counts support this clonotype. The CDR3 coding sequence is TGTGCCAGCAGTTTATCGAAGGGACAGGGGCGAGGGTACGAGCAGTACTTC. Translation: CASSLSKGQGRGYEQYF. J is TRBJ2-7 and V is TRBV27; 10 nucleotides match TRBD1. J gave up 4 bases and V 0 bases, and 9 bases lay outside the gene matches. Germline-derived CDR1 and CDR2 are MNHEY and SMNVEV (reference sequence). This CDR3 region has 17 residues.

This clonotype appeared many times. This rearrangement joins TRBV28 to TRBJ1-6; D unresolved. Looked up from germline, CDR1 is MDHEN and CDR2 is SYDVKM. This CDR3 spans 13 amino acids. V was cut by 1 base and J by 8 bases, with 6 bases left in between. CDR3 in amino acids: CASSLLRDSPLHF. CDR3 nucleotides: TGTGCCAGCAGTTTATTACGGGATTCACCCCTCCACTTT.

The sample holds many counts of this clonotype. V is TRBV4-3 and J is TRBJ2-1; 8 bases line up with TRBD2. The CDR3 loop spans 16 amino acids. Germline-derived CDR1 and CDR2 are LGHNA and YSLEER. Unmatched junction bases numbered 4, after V lost 0 bases and J lost 3 bases. The CDR3 nucleotides are TGCGCCAGCAGCCAAGATTCTAGCGGGCTCTACAATGAGCAGTTCTTC. Encoded protein: CASSQDSSGLYNEQFF.

The table lists this clonotype with a few counts. The rearrangement joins TRBV7-9 to TRBJ2-7, with D uncertain. The V gene's germline CDR1 is SEHNR and CDR2 FQNEAQ (reference sequence). Trimming cost V 0 bases and J 4 bases, with 4 bases left between them. This CDR3 is built from 12 residues. The CDR3 here is CASSLAEYEQYF. The CDR3 coding sequence is TGTGCCAGCAGCTTAGCCGAATACGAGCAGTACTTC.

This clonotype was recorded many times. V and J are TRBV24-1 and TRBJ1-5; the D gene is possibly TRBD1 (5 bases). The CDR3 has 15 residues. Trimming pared 11 bases from V and 2 bases from J, leaving 18 bases between. The germline gives CDR1 KGHDR, CDR2 SFDVKD. CDR3 loop: CAKTGRGPRNQPQHF. CDR3 bases: TGTGCCAAGACGGGGAGGGGCCCGCGCAATCAGCCCCAGCATTTT.

This clonotype has a handful of counts. V usage is TRBV4-2 and J usage is TRBJ2-7, with D possibly TRBD2 on 5 matching bases. The CDR3 spans 16 residues. V lost 4 bases and J 0 bases, leaving 16 bases between the germline ends. Germline CDR1 reads LGHNA; CDR2 reads YNFKEQ. The CDR3 region is CASSRDWTPSSYEQYF. CDR3 bases: TGTGCCAGCAGCCGAGACTGGACTCCCAGCTCCTACGAGCAGTACTTC.

V and J are TRBV27 and TRBJ2-7; a weak D match, TRBD2 (5 bases). There are 14 residues in the CDR3. Deletions cut 2 bases from V and 3 bases from J, with 11 bases between. From germline, CDR1 is MNHEY and CDR2 SMNVEV (reference sequence). CDR3 sequence reads: CASSLGRTHYEQYF. CDR3 coding DNA: TGTGCCAGCAGTTTAGGACGGACTCACTACGAGCAGTACTTC.

This clonotype was seen ten or more times. The V and J genes are TRBV12-3 or TRBV12-4 and TRBJ2-3; 10 nucleotides align to TRBD2. CDR3 length: 14 amino acids. V trimming: 7 bases; J trimming: 4 bases; junction bases outside the gene matches: 5. CDR3 protein: CASTPLAGADTQYF. The CDR3 DNA reads as TGTGCCAGCACCCCCCTAGCGGGAGCAGATACGCAGTATTTT.

This clonotype was observed at least ten times. The rearrangement joins TRBV11-1 to TRBJ1-5; 7 nucleotides align to TRBD1. CDR3 size: 18 residues. Germline CDR1 reads SGHAT; CDR2 reads FQDESV (reference sequence). J lost 2 bases, V lost 5 bases, and 15 bases had no gene match. The chain's CDR3 is CASSPDHRGGVGNQPQHF. Here the CDR3 DNA reads TGTGCCAGCAGCCCTGACCACAGGGGAGGGGTGGGCAATCAGCCCCAGCATTTT.

This clonotype was detected only a few times. The chain carries TRBV4-1 and TRBJ2-1; TRBD2 matches 7 bases. The CDR3 is made up of 15 amino acids. With V trimmed by 11 bases and J by 7 bases, 17 bases remained unmatched. CDR1 MGHRA and CDR2 YSYEKL come from the germline V gene. CDR3 bases: TGCGCCGCGGCTACAATCGGGAGGAAGGGTAATGAGCAGTTCTTC. Translation gives CAAATIGRKGNEQFF.

The chain is built from TRBV28 and TRBJ2-6; D is possibly TRBD1 (6 bases). The germline V and J ends were trimmed by 4 bases and 5 bases, with 27 bases remaining between them. The V gene's germline CDR1 is MDHEN and CDR2 SYDVKM. This CDR3 region has 20 residues. The CDR3 coding sequence is TGTGCCAGCAGTTCCGACTTCAGGGGCGTGCGGGCTGAAAGGGCCAACGTCCTGACTTTC. It encodes CASSSDFRGVRAERANVLTF.

This clonotype has ten or more counts. V gene TRBV12-3 or TRBV12-4 combines with J gene TRBJ2-7, with a possible D match to TRBD2 (6 bases). The length of the CDR3 is 12 residues. Trimming left V 5 bases short and J 6 bases short, with 11 bases between. CDR3 protein: CASSPGVIEQYF. The CDR3 DNA sequence: TGTGCCAGCAGTCCGGGAGTCATCGAGCAGTACTTC.

This chain joins TRBV7-2 and TRBJ2-7; tentatively, D is TRBD1 (6 bases). This CDR3 comprises 14 residues. Looked up from germline, CDR1 is SGHTA and CDR2 is FQGNSA. Trimming left V 8 bases short and J 3 bases short, with 17 bases between. CDR3 nucleotide sequence: TGTGCCAGCGCGATAGTAACAGGGTACTACGAGCAGTACTTC. Translating it yields CASAIVTGYYEQYF.

This clonotype was picked up many times. This chain links TRBV12-3 or TRBV12-4 with TRBJ2-3, with 11 bases identical to TRBD1. With V trimmed by 6 bases and J by 7 bases, 12 bases remained unmatched. The CDR3 covers 16 residues. Here the CDR3 DNA reads TGTGCCAGCAGCCCTACCCGGGACAGGGGGTATTATACGCAGTATTTT. Translation gives CASSPTRDRGYYTQYF.

The genes are TRBV29-1 and TRBJ2-7; D unclear. The CDR3 is 13 amino acids. Per germline, CDR1 SQVTM and CDR2 ANQGSEA. Deletions cut 3 bases from V and 0 bases from J, with 9 bases between. The chain's CDR3 is CSVDEGLSYEQYF. CDR3 nucleotides: TGCAGCGTTGACGAAGGGCTCTCCTACGAGCAGTACTTC.

Many counts were recorded for this clonotype. The J gene is TRBJ2-5, the V gene TRBV4-3, with D possibly matching TRBD2 (6 bases). Trimming removed 7 bases at V and 1 base at J, with 19 bases between. The CDR3 length is 16 residues. CDR1 LGHNA and CDR2 YSLEER come from the germline V gene. In nucleotides, the CDR3 is TGCGCCAGCACCTACCGGGGGAGTAGAGGCCAAGAGACCCAGTACTTC. Translating it yields CASTYRGSRGQETQYF.

This clonotype was seen at least ten times. This chain uses TRBV5-5 with TRBJ1-2, with D possibly TRBD1 on 6 matching bases. The V and J ends lost 0 bases and 1 base respectively, with 10 bases between them. The germline V gene has CDR1 SGHKS and CDR2 YYEKEE (reference sequence). The CDR3 totals 15 residues. CDR3 in DNA: TGTGCCAGCAGCTTGGCCCCAGGGGTTAACTATGGCTACACCTTC. Its protein is CASSLAPGVNYGYTF.

CDR3 protein: CASSRTGHSRGGAETQYF. For the CDR3, the DNA is TGTGCCAGCAGCCGTACCGGGCATTCCCGAGGGGGCGCGGAGACCCAGTACTTC. The gene calls are TRBV11-2 and TRBJ2-5; 7 bases map to TRBD1. The CDR3 runs to 18 residues. Trimming removed 5 bases from V and 5 bases from J; junction bases left unmatched: 20. Germline loops: CDR1 SGHAT, CDR2 FQNNGV.

The sample holds many counts of this clonotype. A read error may account for a junction end that differs from germline. The rearrangement links TRBV20-1 to TRBJ1-2, with TRBD1 identical over 7 bases. The length of the CDR3 is 13 residues. Germline CDR1 DFQATT, CDR2 SNEGSKA (reference sequence). CDR3 bases: TGCAGTCCTAGGGACAGAATAAACTATGGCTACACCTTC. Amino acid sequence: CSPRDRINYGYTF.

Many counts were recorded for this clonotype. This sequence joins TRBV28 and TRBJ2-7; 10 nucleotides match TRBD1. CDR3 length equals 15 residues. From germline, CDR1 is MDHEN and CDR2 SYDVKM. V trimming: 7 bases; J trimming: 5 bases; junction bases outside the gene matches: 11. CDR3: CASTLPGTGVDEQYF. CDR3 sequence (DNA): TGTGCCAGCACTCTTCCTGGGACAGGGGTTGACGAGCAGTACTTC.

This clonotype was picked up a small number of times. The chain joins TRBV27 to TRBJ1-5; no definite D call. Trimming left V 5 bases short and J 6 bases short, with 14 bases between. The CDR3 totals 14 residues. CDR1 is MNHEY, CDR2 SMNVEV, per germline (reference sequence). The CDR3 DNA follows: TGTGCCAGCAGTCTTCGCAGATTTTTTCAGCCCCAGCATTTT. Translated: CASSLRRFFQPQHF.

The V and J genes are TRBV12-5 and TRBJ2-7; D unresolved. The V gene lost 5 bases and the J gene lost 2 bases, with 10 bases spanning the gap. The CDR3 contains 13 residues. The germline V gene encodes CDR1 LGHNT and CDR2 FRNRAP. The CDR3 nucleotides read TGTGCTAGTGGTCACCCCGGAACCTACGAGCAGTACTTC. As protein: CASGHPGTYEQYF.

Many counts were recorded for this clonotype. The chain employs TRBV12-3 or TRBV12-4 and TRBJ1-4; possible D gene TRBD1, 5 bases. The CDR3 is 14 amino acids. The V gene lost 3 bases and the J gene lost 10 bases, with 15 bases spanning the gap. This chain's CDR3 is CASSFGTSGGKLFF. The CDR3 nucleotides are TGTGCCAGCAGTTTCGGGACCTCCGGAGGAAAACTGTTTTTT.

The table lists this clonotype with a few counts. The chain combines TRBV7-2 with TRBJ2-7; D is unclear. V lost 5 bases and J 3 bases, leaving 14 bases between the germline ends. CDR1 is SGHTA, CDR2 FQGNSA, per germline. The CDR3 totals 14 residues. CDR3 in DNA: TGTGCCAGCAGCCCGGGTCCCCCGATCTACGAGCAGTACTTC. Translating gives CASSPGPPIYEQYF. The full variable domain, rest sourced from reference TRBV7-2 and TRBJ2-7, is GAGVSQSPSNKVTEKGKDVELRCDPISGHTALYWYRQSLGQGLEFLIYFQGNSAPDKSGLPSDRFSAERTGGSVSTLTIQRTQQEDSAVYLCASSPGPPIYEQYFGPGTRLTVT.

As to this clonotype: This may be a read error: a much more frequent sequence differs by one nucleotide. The chain uses TRBV24-1 and TRBJ2-7; 8 nucleotides align to TRBD1. CDR3 length equals 14 residues. V was clipped by 4 bases and J by 5 bases; unmatched bases: 6. CDR1 and CDR2 (germline): KGHDR, SFDVKD. The CDR3 DNA reads as TGTGCCACCAGTGACCGGGACAGGACCCACGAGCAGTACTTC. Protein sequence: CATSDRDRTHEQYF.

This clonotype has a handful of counts. V usage is TRBV6-5 and J usage is TRBJ2-7, with no clear D. CDR3 size: 15 residues. Germline V CDR1 and CDR2: MNHEY, SVGAGI. Deletions cut 0 bases from V and 3 bases from J, with 12 bases between. In nucleotides, the CDR3 is TGTGCCAGCAGTTACTCGGGTCCGGTGAGCTACGAGCAGTACTTC. It codes for CASSYSGPVSYEQYF.

This clonotype was picked up a small number of times. This chain links TRBV28 with TRBJ2-3; no definite D call. Germline values: CDR1 MDHEN, CDR2 SYDVKM. The CDR3 length is 13 residues. V lost 8 bases to trimming and J lost 5 bases, with 14 bases between them. CDR3 DNA: TGTGCCAGCGGAGAGCAGTTGAGAGATACGCAGTATTTT. Amino acids: CASGEQLRDTQYF.

This clonotype has a handful of counts. The gene calls are TRBV7-2 and TRBJ2-5; D unclear. The CDR3 has 12 amino acids. Germline CDR1 and CDR2: SGHTA and FQGNSA. V dropped 3 bases and J dropped 2 bases, with 4 bases sitting between them. The CDR3 sequence: CASSFGQETQYF. DNA for the CDR3: TGTGCCAGCAGCTTCGGTCAAGAGACCCAGTACTTC.